Below, one T cell receptor (beta chain) is given with its context. What it binds is not known. The PCR had 60 Vbeta and 13 Jbeta primers. Clones were sequenced by immunoSEQ multiplex PCR, and TCRdb holds only the in-frame ones, with some missing. The sample lists 95,000 to 130,000 clones; 9% to 10% were seen once. This specimen comes from a study of cytomegalovirus exposure and HLA in healthy donors. Across the whole study: Approximately 180 million T cells yielded 100 million or so unique TCR beta sequences in earlier analysis. General study points: Among CMV-associated TCR beta chains, most appeared HLA-restricted in a later analysis. Fewer N-insertions (relative to the roughly 730-donor mean) were reportedly seen in an Asian-associated ancestry cluster in a later analysis. HLA allele associations emerged for around 15,000 TCR beta sequences in a later analysis, at 0.05 false discovery rate.

Germline V gene lookup returns CDR1 WNHNN and CDR2 SYGVQD (reference sequence). The CDR3 has 13 amino acids. V was trimmed by 0 bases and J by 6 bases, leaving 7 bases between them. Sequencing used PBMCs. The clonotype was recovered from a man aged 25-40 years in good health and CMV-seronegative. The chain links TRBV10-1 to TRBJ2-3; D is undetermined. The CDR3 region has the DNA TGCGCCAGCAGTGAGTCGAGGTGGGATACGCAGTATTTT. Translation gives CASSESRWDTQYF.